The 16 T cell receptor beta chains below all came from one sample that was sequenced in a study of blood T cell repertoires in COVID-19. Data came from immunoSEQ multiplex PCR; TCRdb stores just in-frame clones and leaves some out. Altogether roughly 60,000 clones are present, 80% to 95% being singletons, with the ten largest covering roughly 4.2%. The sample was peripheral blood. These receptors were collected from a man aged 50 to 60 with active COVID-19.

CDR3 loop: CASSPTDRGETEAFF. The CDR3 coding sequence is TGTGCCAGCTCTCCGACGGACAGGGGTGAGACTGAAGCTTTCTTT. This chain uses TRBV18 with TRBJ1-1; 9 bases are a match to TRBD1. The V segment lost 6 bases and the J segment 5 bases; nucleotides outside the gene matches: 10. Germline V CDR1 and CDR2: KGHSH, LQKENI. The CDR3 extends over 15 amino acids.

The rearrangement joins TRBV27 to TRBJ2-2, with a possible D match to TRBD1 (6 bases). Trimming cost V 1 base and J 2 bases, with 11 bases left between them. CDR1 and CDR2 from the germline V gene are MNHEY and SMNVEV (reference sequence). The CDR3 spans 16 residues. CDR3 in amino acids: CASSLWVRGNTGELFF. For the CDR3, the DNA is TGTGCCAGCAGTTTATGGGTCAGGGGAAACACCGGGGAGCTGTTTTTT.

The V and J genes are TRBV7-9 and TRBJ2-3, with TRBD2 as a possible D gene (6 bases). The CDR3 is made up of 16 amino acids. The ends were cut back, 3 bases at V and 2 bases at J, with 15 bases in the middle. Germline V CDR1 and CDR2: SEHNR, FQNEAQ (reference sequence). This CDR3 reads CASSLEGWGYTDTQYF. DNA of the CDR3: TGTGCCAGCAGCTTGGAGGGTTGGGGGTACACAGATACGCAGTATTTT.

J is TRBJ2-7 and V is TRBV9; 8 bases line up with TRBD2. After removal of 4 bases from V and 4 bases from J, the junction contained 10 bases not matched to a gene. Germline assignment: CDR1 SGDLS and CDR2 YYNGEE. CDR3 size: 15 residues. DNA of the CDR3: TGTGCCAGCAGCTTAACGGGAGGGACTAGATACGAGCAGTACTTC. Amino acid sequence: CASSLTGGTRYEQYF.

The CDR3 sequence: CASSTPGELFF. CDR3 coding DNA: TGTGCCAGCAGTACACCAGGGGAGCTGTTTTTT. V usage is TRBV6-5 and J usage is TRBJ2-2; no clear D. Germline V gene sequence: CDR1 MNHEY, CDR2 SVGAGI. The V end lost 5 bases, the J end lost 8 bases, and 6 bases lay between the germline ends. CDR3 size: 11 residues.

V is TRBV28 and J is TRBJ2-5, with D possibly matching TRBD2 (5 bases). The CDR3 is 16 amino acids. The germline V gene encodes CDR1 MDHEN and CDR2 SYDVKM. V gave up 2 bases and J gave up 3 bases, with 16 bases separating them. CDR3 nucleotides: TGTGCCAGCAGTTTACGGAGGTCGTTTTCCAAAGAGACCCAGTACTTC. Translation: CASSLRRSFSKETQYF.

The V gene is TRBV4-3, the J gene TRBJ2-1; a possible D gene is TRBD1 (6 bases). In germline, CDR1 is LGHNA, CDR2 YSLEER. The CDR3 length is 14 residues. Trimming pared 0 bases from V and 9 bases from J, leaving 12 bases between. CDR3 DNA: TGCGCCAGCAGCCAAGATCAGAGGGGGATTGAGCAGTTCTTC. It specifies CASSQDQRGIEQFF.

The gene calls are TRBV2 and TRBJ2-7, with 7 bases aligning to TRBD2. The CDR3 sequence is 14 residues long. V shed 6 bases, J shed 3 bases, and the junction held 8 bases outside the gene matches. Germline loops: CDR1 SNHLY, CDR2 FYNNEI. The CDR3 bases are TGTGCCAGCAGGCTTCTGGTAGCGGGCTACGAGCAGTACTTC. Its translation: CASRLLVAGYEQYF.

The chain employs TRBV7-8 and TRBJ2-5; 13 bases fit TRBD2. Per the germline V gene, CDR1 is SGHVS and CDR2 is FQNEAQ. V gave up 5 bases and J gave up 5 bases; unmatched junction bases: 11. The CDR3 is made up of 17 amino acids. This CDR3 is CASSLTGTSGVGETQYF. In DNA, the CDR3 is TGTGCCAGCAGCCTAACCGGGACTAGCGGGGTTGGTGAGACCCAGTACTTC.

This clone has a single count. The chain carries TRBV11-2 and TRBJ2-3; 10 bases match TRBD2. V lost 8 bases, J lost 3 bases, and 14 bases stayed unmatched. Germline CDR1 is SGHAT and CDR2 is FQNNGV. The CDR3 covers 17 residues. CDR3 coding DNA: TGTGCCAGCGGGGAAATCGCAGCGGGGGGGCCGACAGATACGCAGTATTTT. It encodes CASGEIAAGGPTDTQYF.

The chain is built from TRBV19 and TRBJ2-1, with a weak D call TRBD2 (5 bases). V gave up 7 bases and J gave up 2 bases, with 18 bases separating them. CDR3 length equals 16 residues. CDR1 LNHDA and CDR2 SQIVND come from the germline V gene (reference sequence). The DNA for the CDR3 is TGTGCCAGTACCACCCGACGGACGGGGACCTACAATGAGCAGTTCTTC. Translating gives CASTTRRTGTYNEQFF.

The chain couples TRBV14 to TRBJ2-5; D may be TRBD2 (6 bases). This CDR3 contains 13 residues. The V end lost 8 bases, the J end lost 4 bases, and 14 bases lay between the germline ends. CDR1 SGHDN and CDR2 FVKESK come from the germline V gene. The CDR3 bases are TGTGCCAGCGGGGGACTCGACAGAGAGACCCAGTACTTC. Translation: CASGGLDRETQYF.

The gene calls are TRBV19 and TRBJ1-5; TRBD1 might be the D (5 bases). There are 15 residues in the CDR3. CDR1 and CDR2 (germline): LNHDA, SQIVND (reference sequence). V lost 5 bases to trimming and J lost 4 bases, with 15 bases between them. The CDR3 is CASSPYPDSNQPQHF. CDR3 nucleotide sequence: TGTGCCAGTAGTCCCTACCCCGACAGTAATCAGCCCCAGCATTTT.

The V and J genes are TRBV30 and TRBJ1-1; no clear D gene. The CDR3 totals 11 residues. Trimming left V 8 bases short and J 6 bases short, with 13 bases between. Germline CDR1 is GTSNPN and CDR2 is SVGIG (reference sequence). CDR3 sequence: CARMRVAEAFF. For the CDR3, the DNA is TGTGCCCGAATGAGGGTGGCTGAAGCTTTCTTT.

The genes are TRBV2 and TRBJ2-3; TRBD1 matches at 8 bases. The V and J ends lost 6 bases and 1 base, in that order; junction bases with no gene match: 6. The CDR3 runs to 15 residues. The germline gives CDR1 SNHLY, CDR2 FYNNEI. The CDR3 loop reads CASRLQGAGTDTQYF. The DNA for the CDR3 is TGTGCCAGCAGACTTCAGGGGGCGGGCACAGATACGCAGTATTTT.

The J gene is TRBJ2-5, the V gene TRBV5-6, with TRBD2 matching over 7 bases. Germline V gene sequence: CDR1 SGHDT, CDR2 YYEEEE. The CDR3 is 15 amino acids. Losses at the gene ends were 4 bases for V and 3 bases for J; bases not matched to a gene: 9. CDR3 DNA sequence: TGTGCCAGCAGCGAAGGACTAGTGGGGAAAGAGACCCAGTACTTC. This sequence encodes CASSEGLVGKETQYF.